The 13 T cell receptor beta chains below were found in one sample sequenced in a study of shared clonotypes between healthy human individuals. The protocol was immunoSEQ multiplex PCR, while the TCRdb copy is restricted to in-frame clones and leaves out a portion. Here the sample spans under 2.5 million clones, less than 95% being singletons. The sample comprised naive CD4+ T cells from PBMCs. Subset: CD45RA+ positively selected. The origin of the receptors is a man between 18 and 29 years old in good health. Some clones in this sample may be carry-over from other donors' samples.

The chain carries TRBV28 and TRBJ1-2; D is unresolved. Germline CDR1 reads MDHEN; CDR2 reads SYDVKM. The CDR3 loop spans 16 amino acids. Trimming left V 3 bases short and J 1 base short, with 15 bases between. In nucleotides, the CDR3 is TGTGCCAGCAGTTTGGGCGCAGGAGCCGTTAACTATGGCTACACCTTC. Its translation: CASSLGAGAVNYGYTF.

A note on this clone: The same CDR3 is also encoded by other DNA sequences in this sample. This chain links TRBV29-1 with TRBJ1-1, with 9 positions matching TRBD1. Germline V gives CDR1 SQVTM, CDR2 ANQGSEA. The CDR3 extends over 12 amino acids. V was clipped by 7 bases and J by 3 bases; unmatched bases: 3. CDR3 in amino acids: CSADRGHTEAFF. Here the CDR3 DNA reads TGCAGCGCGGACAGGGGTCACACTGAAGCTTTCTTT.

The J gene is TRBJ1-2, the V gene TRBV28; the D is unclear. The germline gives CDR1 MDHEN, CDR2 SYDVKM. The CDR3 has 13 amino acids. The germline V and J ends were trimmed by 5 bases and 4 bases, with 11 bases remaining between them. CDR3 DNA: TGTGCCAGCAGTCCCGCTCCCTCCTATGGCTACACCTTC. This encodes CASSPAPSYGYTF.

The rearrangement joins TRBV20-1 to TRBJ2-5; no reliable D call. The CDR3 is 8 residues long. V shed 7 bases and J shed 4 bases, with 1 base lying between them. Germline loops: CDR1 DFQATT, CDR2 SNEGSKA (reference sequence). CDR3 residues: CSGETQYF. In DNA form, the CDR3 reads TGCAGTGGAGAGACCCAGTACTTC.

V is TRBV5-1 and J is TRBJ1-1, with D maybe TRBD1 (5 bases). The CDR3 has 12 amino acids. Trimming pared 4 bases from V and 5 bases from J, leaving 9 bases between. CDR1 SGHRS and CDR2 YFSETQ come from the germline V gene. CDR3 amino acids: CASSPRGTEAFF. The CDR3 nucleotides are TGCGCCAGCAGCCCGAGGGGAACTGAAGCTTTCTTT.

This CDR3 reads CAISESKIGQEYYGYTF. Written as DNA, the CDR3 is TGTGCCATCAGTGAGTCGAAGATAGGACAGGAATACTATGGCTACACCTTC. This chain connects TRBV10-3 to TRBJ1-2; 7 nucleotides line up with TRBD1. The V and J ends lost 0 bases and 3 bases, in that order; junction bases with no gene match: 10. Germline lookup yields CDR1 ENHRY and CDR2 SYGVKD. The CDR3 is made up of 17 amino acids.

The table lists this clone with a count of one. The chain combines TRBV28 with TRBJ2-5, with 7 bases matching TRBD1. This CDR3 is 15 amino acids long. Germline V CDR1 and CDR2: MDHEN, SYDVKM. Trimming removed 6 bases from V and 2 bases from J; junction bases left unmatched: 9. The CDR3 bases are TGTGCCAGCAGGGGACAGCAGTACAATCAAGAGACCCAGTACTTC. Protein: CASRGQQYNQETQYF.

This clone has only one observation. The V call is TRBV19, the J call TRBJ1-1; perhaps TRBD1 as D (6 bases). V lost 6 bases to trimming and J lost 3 bases, with 23 bases between them. Germline CDR1 LNHDA, CDR2 SQIVND (reference sequence). CDR3 length equals 17 residues. This CDR3 reads CASRPNKGQARDTEAFF. CDR3 nucleotide sequence: TGTGCCAGTAGACCTAATAAGGGACAAGCGAGGGACACTGAAGCTTTCTTT.

This clone occurred once. The same CDR3 can be traced to other DNA sequences in this sample. This chain joins TRBV5-4 and TRBJ2-3; D might be TRBD1 (5 bases). Germline V gives CDR1 SGHNT, CDR2 YYREEE (reference sequence). Trimming cost V 1 base and J 3 bases, with 9 bases left between them. The CDR3 has 14 amino acids. The DNA of the CDR3 is TGTGCCAGCAGCTTGCAGGGTAGGACAGATACGCAGTATTTT. This encodes CASSLQGRTDTQYF.

The rearrangement uses TRBV30 and TRBJ2-3; TRBD1 or TRBD2 may be the D gene (6 bases each). The V end lost 8 bases, the J end lost 4 bases, and 19 bases lay between the germline ends. Germline V gene lookup returns CDR1 GTSNPN and CDR2 SVGIG (reference sequence). This CDR3 is 14 amino acids long. The CDR3 is CATPRGESADTQYF. CDR3 bases: TGTGCCACCCCGAGGGGGGAGAGCGCAGATACGCAGTATTTT.

This clone showed up just a few times. This sample includes further DNA sequences coding for the same CDR3. The chain combines TRBV30 with TRBJ1-5; no definite D call. CDR3 length: 13 amino acids. Trimming removed 0 bases at V and 1 base at J, with 4 bases between. Germline CDR1 is GTSNPN and CDR2 is SVGIG (reference sequence). The CDR3 DNA reads as TGTGCCTGGAGTGTACAGAGCAATCAGCCCCAGCATTTT. Its protein is CAWSVQSNQPQHF.

Here the CDR3 reads CAWNRRPGRVNIQYF. The CDR3 DNA sequence: TGTGCCTGGAATCGCCGGCCGGGGAGGGTAAACATTCAGTACTTC. The rearrangement uses TRBV30 and TRBJ2-4, with 7 bases that match TRBD2. Germline V gene lookup returns CDR1 GTSNPN and CDR2 SVGIG (reference sequence). The CDR3 contains 15 residues. V shed 4 bases, J shed 6 bases, and the junction held 12 bases outside the gene matches. The full variable domain, in which reference TRBV30 and TRBJ2-4 provide the parts outside the CDR3, is SQTIHQWPATLVQPVGSPLSLECTVEGTSNPNLYWYRQAAGRGLQLLFYSVGIGQISSEVPQNLSASRPQDRQFILSSKKLLLSDSGFYLCAWNRRPGRVNIQYFGAGTRLSVL.

The chain carries TRBV5-4 and TRBJ1-1; tentatively, D is TRBD1 (5 bases). Germline V CDR1 and CDR2: SGHNT, YYREEE (reference sequence). V dropped 2 bases and J dropped 7 bases, with 21 bases sitting between them. This CDR3 has 16 residues. The CDR3 DNA reads TGTGCCAGCAGCTTCCAGGGATACCCGGAAACTGTTGAAGCTTTCTTT. This translates into CASSFQGYPETVEAFF.